These 22 T cell receptor beta chains were sequenced from one sample in a study of cytomegalovirus exposure and HLA in healthy donors. Sequencing was performed with immunoSEQ multiplex PCR; in TCRdb, only in-frame clones are kept and a portion is missing. The profile covers just under 65,000 clones, with 95% appearing a single time and more than 6.5% taken by the ten largest. The specimen was PBMCs. All receptors come from a woman under 30 in good health and CMV-seropositive.

The chain couples TRBV27 to TRBJ1-1; the match to TRBD1 covers 7 bases. The length of the CDR3 is 15 residues. Germline V gene data show CDR1 as MNHEY and CDR2 as SMNVEV (reference sequence). J was trimmed by 3 bases and V by 3 bases; bases with no gene match: 7. The CDR3 loop is CASSFLTGWDTEAFF. The DNA of the CDR3 is TGTGCCAGCAGTTTCTTGACAGGGTGGGACACTGAAGCTTTCTTT.

The chain recombines TRBV9 with TRBJ1-1, with 8 bases matching TRBD1. J was trimmed by 4 bases and V by 0 bases; bases with no gene match: 8. The CDR3 has 16 residues. Germline-derived CDR1 and CDR2 are SGDLS and YYNGEE. The CDR3: CASSVVGWDRPTEAFF. CDR3 in DNA: TGTGCCAGCAGCGTAGTAGGTTGGGACAGGCCCACTGAAGCTTTCTTT.

The genes are TRBV5-4 and TRBJ1-4; TRBD1 aligns across 10 bases. The CDR3 consists of 14 residues. Germline CDR1 is SGHNT and CDR2 is YYREEE (reference sequence). The V gene end was trimmed by 4 bases and the J gene end by 6 bases; junction bases not matched to a gene: 3. The CDR3 DNA reads as TGTGCCAGCAGCACCGGGACAGGGGATGAAAAACTGTTTTTT. Translating it yields CASSTGTGDEKLFF. Based on the CDR3 plus reference TRBV5-4 and TRBJ1-4, the full variable domain is ETGVTQSPTHLIKTRGQQVTLRCSSQSGHNTVSWYQQALGQGPQFIFQYYREEENGRGNFPPRFSGLQFPNYSSELNVNALELDDSALYLCASSTGTGDEKLFFGSGTQLSVL.

This clone was seen a handful of times. J is TRBJ1-5 and V is TRBV4-1; a possible D gene is TRBD1 (5 bases). The ends were cut back, 0 bases at V and 6 bases at J, with 12 bases in the middle. The CDR3 covers 15 residues. CDR1 is MGHRA and CDR2 is YSYEKL in the germline V gene. The CDR3 DNA follows: TGCGCCAGCAGCCAAGATCCAGGGATGGGTCAGCCCCAGCATTTT. Its translation: CASSQDPGMGQPQHF.

The chain couples TRBV10-3 to TRBJ2-2, with TRBD2 identical over 9 bases. Germline CDR1 reads ENHRY; CDR2 reads SYGVKD. Trimming took 8 bases from V and 5 from J; bases not matched to a gene: 3. The CDR3 runs 13 residues. This CDR3 reads CAIEAGGTGELFF. The CDR3 nucleotides are TGTGCCATCGAAGCGGGGGGAACCGGGGAGCTGTTTTTT.

The rearrangement uses TRBV6-1 and TRBJ2-1; TRBD2 is a possible D gene (5 bases). The germline V and J ends were trimmed by 4 bases and 9 bases, with 10 bases remaining between them. Germline V lookup: CDR1 MNHNS, CDR2 SASEGT. The CDR3 is 12 residues long. The CDR3 is CASSGSAGEQFF. The CDR3 DNA follows: TGTGCCAGCAGTGGGTCCGCGGGTGAGCAGTTCTTC.

This clone appeared a single time. This sequence joins TRBV6-5 and TRBJ2-6, with unresolved D. The germline gives CDR1 MNHEY, CDR2 SVGAGI. The length of the CDR3 is 14 residues. The V gene lost 8 bases and the J gene lost 0 bases, with 8 bases spanning the gap. The CDR3 is CASSENSGANVLTF. CDR3 in DNA: TGTGCCAGCTCCGAGAACTCTGGGGCCAACGTCCTGACTTTC.

The rearrangement links TRBV7-9 to TRBJ1-1, with TRBD1 identical over 8 bases. From germline, CDR1 is SEHNR and CDR2 FQNEAQ (reference sequence). Trimming at V came to 5 bases and at J to 3 bases, leaving 2 bases not matched to a gene. This CDR3 has 13 amino acids. Here the CDR3 DNA reads TGTGCCAGCAGCCTGGACAGGGACACTGAAGCTTTCTTT. Its translation: CASSLDRDTEAFF.

The chain's CDR3 is CAWSDTGETQYF. In DNA, the CDR3 is TGTGCCTGGTCTGACACTGGAGAGACCCAGTACTTC. The chain uses TRBV30 and TRBJ2-5; no clear D gene. The CDR3 has 12 amino acids. V lost 5 bases, J lost 4 bases, and 11 bases lay in between. CDR1 and CDR2 from the germline V gene are GTSNPN and SVGIG (reference sequence).

This clone was recorded only once. The chain is built from TRBV19 and TRBJ2-7; D gene uncertain. Germline CDR1 LNHDA, CDR2 SQIVND (reference sequence). V lost 4 bases and J 0 bases, leaving 13 bases between the germline ends. The CDR3 runs 15 residues. CDR3 nucleotide sequence: TGTGCCAGTAGTAGAACATTCCCTAGCTCCTACGAGCAGTACTTC. Translated, it gives CASSRTFPSSYEQYF. Full variable domain (rest looked up from reference TRBV19 and TRBJ2-7): DGGITQSPKYLFRKEGQNVTLSCEQNLNHDAMYWYRQDPGQGLRLIYYSQIVNDFQKGDIAEGYSVSREKKESFPLTVTSAQKNPTAFYLCASSRTFPSSYEQYFGPGTRLTVT.

This clone was counted once. The chain links TRBV7-9 to TRBJ2-1, with 7 bases identical to TRBD2. The length of the CDR3 is 18 residues. The germline V gene encodes CDR1 SEHNR and CDR2 FQNEAQ (reference sequence). After removal of 1 base from V and 2 bases from J, the junction contained 11 bases not matched to a gene. Written as DNA, the CDR3 is TGTGCCAGCAGCTTAGTGGGGGTGCGGGAGTACACCTACAATGAGCAGTTCTTC. Translating it yields CASSLVGVREYTYNEQFF.

The chain recombines TRBV5-1 with TRBJ2-2; 9 nucleotides match TRBD1. This CDR3 has 17 residues. V lost 4 bases and J lost 6; bases outside the gene matches: 13. In germline, CDR1 is SGHRS, CDR2 YFSETQ. CDR3 nucleotides: TGCGCCAGCAGCCTAAAGGCCGACAGGGGGTTTTCCGGGGAGCTGTTTTTT. It is translated as CASSLKADRGFSGELFF.

The chain links TRBV5-1 to TRBJ2-3; no reliable D call. Trimming took off 7 bases at V and 0 bases at J, with 6 bases between the two ends. The CDR3 is 12 residues long. The germline gives CDR1 SGHRS, CDR2 YFSETQ. The CDR3: CASADSTDTQYF. The CDR3 DNA reads as TGCGCCAGCGCAGATAGCACAGATACGCAGTATTTT.

The genes are TRBV9 and TRBJ2-7; possibly TRBD2 for D (5 bases). The CDR3 covers 15 residues. Germline lookup yields CDR1 SGDLS and CDR2 YYNGEE. The ends were cut back, 3 bases at V and 0 bases at J, with 13 bases in the middle. The CDR3, as DNA: TGTGCCAGCAGCGCTCTGGACGGACTCTCCTACGAGCAGTACTTC. This sequence encodes CASSALDGLSYEQYF.

This clone is a singleton in its sample. One end of the junction is discordant with germline, which a read error may explain. The V gene is TRBV7-7, the J gene TRBJ2-2; 10 bases line up with TRBD1. Germline V gene sequence: CDR1 SSHAT, CDR2 FNYEAQ (reference sequence). This CDR3 comprises 14 residues. Here the CDR3 DNA reads TGTGCTAGCAGCTTAACGGACAGGGGGGATGAGCTGTTTTTT. Translating it yields CASSLTDRGDELFF.

V gene TRBV7-7 combines with J gene TRBJ1-1; D is perhaps TRBD1 (6 bases). This CDR3 is 13 amino acids long. Germline CDR1 reads SSHAT; CDR2 reads FNYEAQ (reference sequence). V gave up 3 bases and J gave up 3 bases, with 8 bases separating them. CDR3 sequence: CASSLTGDTEAFF. The CDR3 nucleotides are TGTGCCAGCAGCTTGACAGGTGACACTGAAGCTTTCTTT.

V gene TRBV27 combines with J gene TRBJ1-4; TRBD1 might be the D (6 bases). Trimming took 8 bases from V and 0 from J, leaving 19 bases between them. The CDR3 is 17 residues long. From germline, CDR1 is MNHEY and CDR2 SMNVEV (reference sequence). CDR3 amino acids: CASGGITGFATNEKLFF. CDR3 nucleotides: TGTGCCAGCGGAGGAATAACAGGGTTTGCAACTAATGAAAAACTGTTTTTT.

This chain links TRBV14 with TRBJ2-7; 8 bases match TRBD1. J was trimmed by 3 bases and V by 2 bases; bases with no gene match: 12. The CDR3 consists of 17 residues. CDR1 and CDR2 from the germline V gene are SGHDN and FVKESK. The CDR3 sequence is CASSQFSQGQVGYEQYF. CDR3 DNA sequence: TGTGCCAGCAGCCAATTTTCCCAGGGACAGGTCGGCTACGAGCAGTACTTC.

This clone has only one observation. The chain carries TRBV5-1 and TRBJ1-2; tentative D call: TRBD1 (6 bases). Germline CDR1 SGHRS, CDR2 YFSETQ. The CDR3 is made up of 15 amino acids. Trimming took 7 bases from V and 4 from J, leaving 20 bases between them. CDR3 sequence reads: CASHRQGGAPYGYTF. The DNA of the CDR3 is TGCGCCAGCCACCGCCAAGGGGGGGCCCCCTATGGCTACACCTTC.

The rearrangement joins TRBV5-1 to TRBJ2-7; 9 bases line up with TRBD1. V shed 5 bases and J 0 bases; nucleotides not matched to a gene: 6. Germline assignment: CDR1 SGHRS and CDR2 YFSETQ. This CDR3 has 15 residues. CDR3 region: CASRHWGQGSYEQYF. The CDR3 nucleotides are TGCGCCAGCAGGCATTGGGGACAGGGCTCCTACGAGCAGTACTTC.

The rearrangement joins TRBV4-1 to TRBJ1-1; D might be TRBD1 (5 bases). This CDR3 is built from 15 residues. V was clipped by 3 bases and J by 8 bases, with 19 bases between them. CDR1 MGHRA and CDR2 YSYEKL come from the germline V gene. CDR3 region: CASSQYAGPATEAFF. The CDR3 DNA reads TGCGCCAGCAGCCAGTACGCAGGGCCGGCTACGGAAGCTTTCTTT.

This clone was seen just once. The chain combines TRBV9 with TRBJ2-1; 10 bases align to TRBD2. J was trimmed by 7 bases and V by 4 bases; bases with no gene match: 11. The CDR3 consists of 16 residues. The germline V gene has CDR1 SGDLS and CDR2 YYNGEE. The CDR3, as DNA: TGTGCCAGCAGCCGCCACCTAGCGGGAGATGGGAATGAGCAGTTCTTC. As protein: CASSRHLAGDGNEQFF.